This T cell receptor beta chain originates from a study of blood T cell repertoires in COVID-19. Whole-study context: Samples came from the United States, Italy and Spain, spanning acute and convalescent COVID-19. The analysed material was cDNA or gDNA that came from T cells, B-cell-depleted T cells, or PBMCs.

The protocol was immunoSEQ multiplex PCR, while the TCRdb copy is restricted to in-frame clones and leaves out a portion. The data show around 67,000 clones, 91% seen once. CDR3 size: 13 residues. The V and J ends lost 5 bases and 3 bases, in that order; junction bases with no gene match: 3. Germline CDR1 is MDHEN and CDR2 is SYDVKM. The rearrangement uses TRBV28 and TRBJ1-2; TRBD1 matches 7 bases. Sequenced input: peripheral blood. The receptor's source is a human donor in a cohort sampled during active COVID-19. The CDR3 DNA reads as TGTGCCAGCAGTCAGGGGGGAGACTATGGCTACACCTTC. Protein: CASSQGGDYGYTF.